The clone carrying this T cell receptor (beta chain) was counted a few times. TCRdb redid the calling of the 5' RACE reads with MiXCR, one entry per CDR3 protein. The table shows about 410,000 distinct CDR3 sequences, with roughly 18% occurring only once. The CDR3 is made up of 15 amino acids. Germline V gives CDR1 SGHRS, CDR2 YFSETQ. Trimming pared 0 bases from V and 5 bases from J, leaving 14 bases between. This sample stems from a study of T-cell memory formation after mild COVID-19. The clonotype originates from a man younger than 35 who had mild COVID-19 (a few samples of this study predate the infection). Cell type and time point are not known. The chain is built from TRBV5-1 and TRBJ2-5, with a weak D call TRBD2 (5 bases). The sample was PBMCs or a T cell subset sorted from them (not recorded which). CDR3 amino acids: CASSLALRGRETQYF. The CDR3 DNA reads as TGCGCCAGCAGCTTGGCTTTACGGGGTCGGGAGACCCAGTACTTC.